Listed below are T cell receptor beta chains from one sample, sequenced in a study of human T cells and chemical hapten exposure. TCRdb ran MiXCR on the RACE reads and lists one entry per CDR3 protein. The sample lists 95,000 to 150,000 distinct CDR3 sequences, roughly 12% occurring once. Sequenced material: whole blood, taken in connection with sensitization to the hapten diphenylcyclopropenone (DPC). These receptors were taken from a woman younger than 35 with alopecia areata. Some clones in this sample may be carry-over from other donors' samples. Each CDR3 is given with its conserved first and last residue. The order of the fields is CDR3 protein, CDR3 DNA, clone size, J gene, D gene, V gene. D genes are given only for firm matches. Clone sizes are given selectively: once, few, many, or a class where the clone is expanded.

CDR3aa: CASSLLGTDSNQPQHF
CDR3nt: TGCGCCAGCAGCCTCCTGGGGACAGATAGCAATCAGCCCCAGCATTTT
abundance: few
j_gene: TRBJ1-5
d_gene: TRBD1
v_gene: TRBV5-1

CDR3aa: CASSLGPAGSTQYF
CDR3nt: TGTGCCAGCAGCTTAGGCCCAGCGGGGTCTACGCAGTATTTT
abundance: .
j_gene: TRBJ2-3
d_gene: TRBD2
v_gene: TRBV11-3

CDR3aa: CASTSGQGAVDNEQFF
CDR3nt: TGTGCCAGCACCTCCGGGCAGGGGGCGGTAGACAATGAGCAGTTCTTC
abundance: many
j_gene: TRBJ2-1
d_gene: TRBD1
v_gene: TRBV27

CDR3aa: CASSLRVSRTTEAFF
CDR3nt: TGCGCCAGCAGCTTGAGGGTATCCCGAACAACTGAAGCTTTCTTT
abundance: few
j_gene: TRBJ1-1
d_gene: .
v_gene: TRBV5-1

CDR3aa: CASSFPGTGVRIQHF
CDR3nt: TGTGCCAGCAGTTTTCCCGGGACAGGGGTCCGCATCCAGCATTTT
abundance: few
j_gene: TRBJ1-5
d_gene: TRBD1
v_gene: TRBV12-3/TRBV12-4

CDR3aa: CASSLGPHYEQYF
CDR3nt: TGTGCCAGCAGCTTAGGTCCCCACTACGAGCAGTACTTC
abundance: .
j_gene: TRBJ2-7
d_gene: .
v_gene: TRBV11-2

CDR3aa: CSAVTGYSNQPQHF
CDR3nt: TGCAGTGCCGTCACAGGGTATAGCAATCAGCCCCAGCATTTT
abundance: few
j_gene: TRBJ1-5
d_gene: .
v_gene: TRBV20-1

CDR3aa: CASSHPGAFQETQYF
CDR3nt: TGTGCCAGCAGCCATCCCGGCGCTTTCCAAGAGACCCAGTACTTC
abundance: .
j_gene: TRBJ2-5
d_gene: .
v_gene: TRBV3-1

CDR3aa: CASSYPPSPLHF
CDR3nt: TGTGCCAGCAGTTACCCGCCTTCACCCCTCCACTTT
abundance: few
j_gene: TRBJ1-6
d_gene: .
v_gene: TRBV6-2/TRBV6-3

CDR3aa: CASSLELAGSAGNTIYF
CDR3nt: TGTGCCAGCAGCTTAGAGTTGGCGGGATCAGCTGGAAACACCATATATTTT
abundance: .
j_gene: TRBJ1-3
d_gene: .
v_gene: TRBV7-2

CDR3aa: CASSEGPHSFNQPQHF
CDR3nt: TGTGCCAGCAGTGAGGGGCCCCACTCCTTCAATCAGCCCCAGCATTTT
abundance: many
j_gene: TRBJ1-5
d_gene: .
v_gene: TRBV25-1

CDR3aa: CASMLGSSYEQYF
CDR3nt: TGTGCCAGCATGTTGGGCAGCTCCTACGAGCAGTACTTC
abundance: .
j_gene: TRBJ2-7
d_gene: .
v_gene: TRBV2

CDR3aa: CASSKVDSYNSPLHF
CDR3nt: TGTGCCAGCAGCAAGGTCGACTCCTATAATTCACCCCTCCACTTT
abundance: many
j_gene: TRBJ1-6
d_gene: .
v_gene: TRBV21-1

CDR3aa: CASRQWDTNPDTQYF
CDR3nt: TGCGCCAGCAGGCAATGGGACACTAACCCCGATACGCAGTATTTT
abundance: many
j_gene: TRBJ2-3
d_gene: .
v_gene: TRBV5-1

CDR3aa: CASSTLVSYEQYF
CDR3nt: TGTGCCAGCAGCACGTTGGTTTCCTACGAGCAGTACTTC
abundance: many
j_gene: TRBJ2-7
d_gene: .
v_gene: TRBV5-6

CDR3aa: CSANAGAVEFGEQYF
CDR3nt: TGCAGTGCTAACGCCGGAGCGGTGGAATTTGGGGAGCAGTACTTC
abundance: .
j_gene: TRBJ2-7
d_gene: .
v_gene: TRBV20-1

CDR3aa: CASSWGTGYGYTF
CDR3nt: TGCGCCAGCAGCTGGGGGACAGGGTATGGCTACACCTTC
abundance: few
j_gene: TRBJ1-2
d_gene: TRBD1
v_gene: TRBV5-1

CDR3aa: CASSRGSPIYGYTF
CDR3nt: TGCGCCAGCAGCCGGGGGTCTCCCATCTATGGCTACACCTTC
abundance: .
j_gene: TRBJ1-2
d_gene: .
v_gene: TRBV4-3

CDR3aa: CSVEWTATQETQYF
CDR3nt: TGCAGCGTTGAATGGACAGCTACTCAAGAGACCCAGTACTTC
abundance: many
j_gene: TRBJ2-5
d_gene: .
v_gene: TRBV29-1

CDR3aa: CAWSKVGGMNEQYF
CDR3nt: TGTGCCTGGAGTAAGGTGGGGGGCATGAACGAGCAGTACTTC
abundance: few
j_gene: TRBJ2-7
d_gene: .
v_gene: TRBV30

CDR3aa: CASSLVGADTQYF
CDR3nt: TGTGCCAGCAGCTTAGTAGGGGCGGATACACAGTATTTT
abundance: few
j_gene: TRBJ2-3
d_gene: .
v_gene: TRBV11-2

CDR3aa: CASSAENYGYTF
CDR3nt: TGTGCCAGCAGTGCAGAGAACTATGGCTACACCTTC
abundance: few
j_gene: TRBJ1-2
d_gene: .
v_gene: TRBV6-2/TRBV6-3

CDR3aa: CASSVELAGVYNEQFF
CDR3nt: TGTGCCAGCAGCGTAGAACTAGCGGGGGTCTACAATGAGCAGTTCTTC
abundance: few
j_gene: TRBJ2-1
d_gene: TRBD2
v_gene: TRBV9

CDR3aa: CASRPLAPTGELFF
CDR3nt: TGCGCCAGCAGGCCTCTAGCTCCAACCGGGGAGCTGTTTTTT
abundance: .
j_gene: TRBJ2-2
d_gene: .
v_gene: TRBV10-2

CDR3aa: CSARRAGGRTTDTQYF
CDR3nt: TGCAGTGCTAGACGAGCGGGGGGTCGGACCACAGATACGCAGTATTTT
abundance: .
j_gene: TRBJ2-3
d_gene: TRBD2
v_gene: TRBV20-1

CDR3aa: CASSPDPRGRAFF
CDR3nt: TGTGCCAGCAGCCCCGATCCCAGGGGTCGAGCTTTCTTT
abundance: few
j_gene: TRBJ1-1
d_gene: .
v_gene: TRBV12-3/TRBV12-4

CDR3aa: CASSQAGFYGYTF
CDR3nt: TGCGCCAGCAGCCAAGCCGGATTCTATGGCTACACCTTC
abundance: .
j_gene: TRBJ1-2
d_gene: .
v_gene: TRBV4-1

CDR3aa: CSARAGSSNQPQHF
CDR3nt: TGCAGTGCTAGAGCAGGGTCCAGCAATCAGCCCCAGCATTTT
abundance: many
j_gene: TRBJ1-5
d_gene: .
v_gene: TRBV20-1

CDR3aa: CASSLGDPRSGANVLTF
CDR3nt: TGTGCCAGCAGCTTAGGAGATCCCCGCTCTGGGGCCAACGTCCTGACTTTC
abundance: .
j_gene: TRBJ2-6
d_gene: .
v_gene: TRBV11-1

CDR3aa: CASLSWQNSPLHF
CDR3nt: TGTGCCAGTCTGAGCTGGCAGAATTCACCCCTCCACTTT
abundance: .
j_gene: TRBJ1-6
d_gene: .
v_gene: TRBV6-6

CDR3aa: CASSPRQGIDEQYF
CDR3nt: TGTGCCAGCAGCCCGAGACAGGGTATCGACGAGCAGTACTTC
abundance: .
j_gene: TRBJ2-7
d_gene: TRBD1
v_gene: TRBV7-6

CDR3aa: CASSLFAGELFF
CDR3nt: TGTGCCAGCAGTTTATTTGCCGGGGAGCTGTTTTTT
abundance: .
j_gene: TRBJ2-2
d_gene: .
v_gene: TRBV27

CDR3aa: CSAREGNSPLHF
CDR3nt: TGCAGTGCTAGAGAGGGTAATTCACCCCTCCACTTT
abundance: few
j_gene: TRBJ1-6
d_gene: .
v_gene: TRBV20-1

CDR3aa: CASSSTLASRRENIQYF
CDR3nt: TGTGCCAGCAGCTCAACTCTGGCGTCGCGCAGGGAAAACATTCAGTACTTC
abundance: many
j_gene: TRBJ2-4
d_gene: .
v_gene: TRBV7-9

CDR3aa: CASSDRQGPGGEKLFF
CDR3nt: TGTGCCAGCAGTGACAGACAGGGGCCGGGTGGAGAAAAACTGTTTTTT
abundance: .
j_gene: TRBJ1-4
d_gene: TRBD1
v_gene: TRBV6-6

CDR3aa: CARSRGNTEAFF
CDR3nt: TGTGCCAGGAGCAGGGGGAACACTGAAGCTTTCTTT
abundance: .
j_gene: TRBJ1-1
d_gene: .
v_gene: TRBV27

CDR3aa: CASSFEVMNTEAFF
CDR3nt: TGTGCCAGCAGCTTTGAAGTGATGAACACTGAAGCTTTCTTT
abundance: .
j_gene: TRBJ1-1
d_gene: .
v_gene: TRBV7-9

CDR3aa: CASSLANQPQHF
CDR3nt: TGTGCCAGCAGCTTAGCCAATCAGCCCCAGCATTTT
abundance: .
j_gene: TRBJ1-5
d_gene: .
v_gene: TRBV7-2

CDR3aa: CASSPMAATYGYTF
CDR3nt: TGTGCCAGCTCACCAATGGCAGCTACTTATGGCTACACCTTC
abundance: .
j_gene: TRBJ1-2
d_gene: .
v_gene: TRBV18

CDR3aa: CASSLERYYGYTF
CDR3nt: TGTGCCAGCAGCTTAGAAAGATACTATGGCTACACCTTC
abundance: many
j_gene: TRBJ1-2
d_gene: .
v_gene: TRBV11-2

CDR3aa: CASSLSGGRKETQYF
CDR3nt: TGTGCCAGCAGTTTATCGGGAGGGCGAAAGGAGACCCAGTACTTC
abundance: few
j_gene: TRBJ2-5
d_gene: TRBD2
v_gene: TRBV27

CDR3aa: CASSVTKNEQFF
CDR3nt: TGTGCCAGCAGTGTCACCAAAAATGAGCAGTTCTTC
abundance: few
j_gene: TRBJ2-1
d_gene: .
v_gene: TRBV28

CDR3aa: CASSQETVNSPLHF
CDR3nt: TGCGCCAGCAGCCAGGAGACAGTAAATTCACCCCTCCACTTT
abundance: few
j_gene: TRBJ1-6
d_gene: .
v_gene: TRBV4-1

CDR3aa: CSARRRDTNTEAFF
CDR3nt: TGCAGTGCTAGAAGGCGGGACACGAACACTGAAGCTTTCTTT
abundance: .
j_gene: TRBJ1-1
d_gene: .
v_gene: TRBV20-1

CDR3aa: CASRLQGSHSPLHF
CDR3nt: TGTGCCAGCAGACTACAGGGGTCCCATTCACCCCTCCACTTT
abundance: many
j_gene: TRBJ1-6
d_gene: TRBD1
v_gene: TRBV6-2/TRBV6-3

CDR3aa: CASSQRQSYEQYF
CDR3nt: TGCGCCAGCAGCCAACGACAGTCCTACGAGCAGTACTTC
abundance: few
j_gene: TRBJ2-7
d_gene: .
v_gene: TRBV4-1

CDR3aa: CSAFGLAVGDTQYF
CDR3nt: TGCAGTGCCTTCGGACTAGCGGTGGGAGATACGCAGTATTTT
abundance: few
j_gene: TRBJ2-3
d_gene: TRBD2
v_gene: TRBV20-1

CDR3aa: CASSYSTGEQYF
CDR3nt: TGTGCCAGCAGTTACTCAACAGGGGAGCAGTACTTC
abundance: .
j_gene: TRBJ2-7
d_gene: .
v_gene: TRBV6-6

CDR3aa: CAWQGEGYGYTF
CDR3nt: TGTGCCTGGCAGGGGGAGGGCTATGGCTACACCTTC
abundance: many
j_gene: TRBJ1-2
d_gene: TRBD1
v_gene: TRBV30

CDR3aa: CASSFSGVDLAFF
CDR3nt: TGTGCCAGCAGTTTTTCGGGGGTTGACTTGGCTTTCTTT
abundance: many
j_gene: TRBJ1-1
d_gene: .
v_gene: TRBV12-3/TRBV12-4

CDR3aa: CASSQDSRTGVYGYTF
CDR3nt: TGCGCCAGCAGCCAAGATTCCCGCACAGGGGTCTATGGCTACACCTTC
abundance: few
j_gene: TRBJ1-2
d_gene: TRBD1
v_gene: TRBV4-3

CDR3aa: CSVESSSGNTIYF
CDR3nt: TGCAGCGTTGAATCATCCTCTGGAAACACCATATATTTT
abundance: few
j_gene: TRBJ1-3
d_gene: .
v_gene: TRBV29-1

CDR3aa: CASSPGTLGIFF
CDR3nt: TGTGCCAGCAGCCCTGGGACCCTAGGAATTTTCTTC
abundance: few
j_gene: TRBJ2-1
d_gene: .
v_gene: TRBV11-2

CDR3aa: CASSTQSGVVADTQYF
CDR3nt: TGTGCCAGCAGCACACAATCAGGGGTTGTGGCAGATACGCAGTATTTT
abundance: .
j_gene: TRBJ2-3
d_gene: .
v_gene: TRBV7-2

CDR3aa: CASSFNPRTFTNTGELFF
CDR3nt: TGTGCCAGCAGTTTCAATCCAAGGACATTTACGAACACCGGGGAGCTGTTTTTT
abundance: many
j_gene: TRBJ2-2
d_gene: .
v_gene: TRBV28

CDR3aa: CASSQDLGTEPQHF
CDR3nt: TGCGCCAGCAGCCAAGATTTGGGGACTGAGCCCCAGCATTTT
abundance: few
j_gene: TRBJ1-5
d_gene: .
v_gene: TRBV4-3